The 11 T cell receptor beta chains below all came from one sample that was sequenced in a study of blood T cells in healthy people across ages. A second about 7 to 11 cycle PCR used barcoded and J-beta primers. TCRdb reprocessed the 5' RACE reads with MiXCR, giving one entry per CDR3 protein. The sample shows fewer than 2,000,000 distinct CDR3 sequences, about two fifths of them seen only once. Sequenced sample: blood. The origin of the receptors is a human donor in good health.

The chain employs TRBV7-2 and TRBJ1-5; TRBD1 aligns across 7 bases. From germline, CDR1 is SGHTA and CDR2 FQGNSA. This CDR3 region has 15 residues. With V trimmed by 5 bases and J by 6 bases, 10 bases remained unmatched. CDR3 sequence (DNA): TGTGCCAGCAGCCCAGAGACAGGGTTTGTTCAGCCCCAGCATTTT. This sequence encodes CASSPETGFVQPQHF.

This clonotype has just a few counts. The chain carries TRBV7-9 and TRBJ2-7; D not resolved. This CDR3 spans 16 amino acids. The germline V gene has CDR1 SEHNR and CDR2 FQNEAQ (reference sequence). V was clipped by 0 bases and J by 0 bases, with 12 bases between them. In DNA form, the CDR3 reads TGTGCCAGCAGCTTAGCTCGCGGAGCCGTCTCCTACGAGCAGTACTTC. This sequence encodes CASSLARGAVSYEQYF.

In regard to this clonotype: At one boundary the junction diverges from the germline segment, which might be a read error. The genes are TRBV24-1 and TRBJ2-1; D remains unclear. Germline lookup yields CDR1 KGHDR and CDR2 SFDVKD. The CDR3 runs 13 residues. CDR3 in amino acids: CATSDPLYNEQFF. The CDR3 nucleotides are TGTGCCACCAGTGATCCCTTATACAATGAACAGTTCTTC.

The CDR3 DNA sequence: TGCAGCGTCCCTTTCGGGGAACGCTACACCTTC. Its translation is CSVPFGERYTF. The chain couples TRBV29-1 to TRBJ1-2; D gene ambiguous. Trimming left V 6 bases short and J 9 bases short, with 14 bases between. The CDR3 runs 11 residues. Germline CDR1 is SQVTM and CDR2 is ANQGSEA. Filled out from reference TRBV29-1 and TRBJ1-2, the complete variable domain reads SAVISQKPSRDICQRGTSLTIQCQVDSQVTMMFWYRQQPGQSLTLIATANQGSEATYESGFVIDKFPISRPNLTFSTLTVSNMSPEDSSIYLCSVPFGERYTFGSGTRLTVV.

This clonotype was picked up a small number of times. The J gene is TRBJ1-2, the V gene TRBV20-1; TRBD1 might be the D (5 bases). Trimming stripped 1 base from V and 7 bases from J, with 19 bases between. The CDR3 has 15 amino acids. Germline CDR1 reads DFQATT; CDR2 reads SNEGSKA (reference sequence). The CDR3 DNA follows: TGCAGTGCTAGAGCCGTGGACACGGGGCTGGGTGGCTACACCTTC. This gives the protein CSARAVDTGLGGYTF.

This clonotype appeared a single time. The junction and the germline gene differ at one end; a read error may be behind it. The gene calls are TRBV3-1 and TRBJ2-1; D tentatively reads TRBD1 or TRBD2 (6 bases each). Germline V lookup: CDR1 LGHDT, CDR2 YNNKEL (reference sequence). The CDR3 consists of 12 residues. The CDR3 DNA sequence: TGTGCCTGCAGCCAAGGGGGAGGTGAGCAGTTCTTC. This translates into CACSQGGGEQFF.

This chain links TRBV2 with TRBJ2-2, with 8 bases lining up with TRBD1. CDR3 size: 12 residues. After removal of 9 bases from V and 7 bases from J, the junction contained 4 bases not matched to a gene. CDR1 and CDR2 from the germline V gene are SNHLY and FYNNEI. CDR3 loop: CASQGANGELFF. In nucleotides, the CDR3 is TGTGCCAGTCAGGGGGCTAACGGGGAGCTGTTTTTT.

This clonotype was counted between two and nine times. V gene TRBV6-6 combines with J gene TRBJ2-3; TRBD2 matches at 7 bases. With V trimmed by 0 bases and J by 4 bases, 7 bases remained unmatched. CDR1 is MNHNY and CDR2 is SVGAGI in the germline V gene (reference sequence). This CDR3 is 16 amino acids long. The DNA of the CDR3 is TGTGCCAGCAGTTACTCGGCTAGCGGAGAAGCAGATACGCAGTATTTT. Translating gives CASSYSASGEADTQYF.

This CDR3 reads CASSLGGGPSPGSDTQYF. The CDR3 DNA reads as TGTGCCAGCAGCTTAGGCGGGGGGCCCTCACCGGGGTCAGATACGCAGTATTTT. J is TRBJ2-3 and V is TRBV7-2; TRBD2 aligns across 8 bases. Per the germline V gene, CDR1 is SGHTA and CDR2 is FQGNSA. The V and J ends lost 1 base and 4 bases, in that order; junction bases with no gene match: 13. The CDR3 covers 18 residues.

This clonotype was detected a few times. The genes are TRBV3-1 and TRBJ2-3; D remains unclear. V lost 3 bases and J 1 base, leaving 8 bases between the germline ends. The CDR3 covers 14 residues. CDR1 is LGHDT, CDR2 YNNKEL, per germline (reference sequence). DNA for the CDR3: TGTGCCAGCAGCCACCTCCGACGCACAGATACGCAGTATTTT. Protein product: CASSHLRRTDTQYF.

The chain carries TRBV30 and TRBJ2-7, with D perhaps TRBD2 (5 bases). The CDR3 has 14 residues. V was cut by 5 bases and J by 0 bases, with 14 bases left in between. The germline CDR1 and CDR2 sequences are GTSNPN and SVGIG (reference sequence). CDR3 nucleotides: TGTGCCTGGGGCAGAGAGGGCATCTCCTACGAGCAGTACTTC. This encodes CAWGREGISYEQYF.